This passage covers 20 T cell receptor beta chains from one sample sequenced in a study of Graves' ophthalmopathy and Graves' hyperthyroidism. For repertoire sequencing, the TCR beta CDR3 regions were amplified from RNA transcripts. The first round was an RT-PCR with HTBI primers, and the second round was a multiplex PCR. TCRdb re-called the multiplex PCR reads with MiXCR, one entry per CDR3 protein. The sample includes about 14,000 distinct CDR3 sequences, approximately 48% of them seen just once. The sequenced sample was peripheral blood. These TCRs come from a woman younger than 45 with Graves' ophthalmopathy.

This chain joins TRBV20-1 and TRBJ1-5, with a weak D call TRBD1 (5 bases). Germline CDR1 and CDR2: DFQATT and SNEGSKA (reference sequence). Trimming removed 6 bases from V and 6 bases from J, with 18 bases in between. The CDR3 sequence is 14 residues long. CDR3 in DNA: TGCAGTGCCCCTGGCAGGGCTGAGGCTCAGCCCCAGCATTTT. Protein product: CSAPGRAEAQPQHF.

The chain couples TRBV20-1 to TRBJ1-1, with D perhaps TRBD1 (5 bases). Germline V CDR1 and CDR2: DFQATT, SNEGSKA (reference sequence). CDR3 size: 13 residues. V lost 3 bases and J lost 6, with 14 bases in between. CDR3 amino acids: CSASRGAAAEAFF. CDR3 nucleotide sequence: TGCAGTGCTAGCCGAGGGGCGGCAGCTGAAGCTTTCTTT.

Concerning this clonotype itself: The CDR3 carries no conserved terminal phenylalanine or tryptophan, so it likely arises from a read error. The limits of the CDR3 on the DNA are not certain, so only TCRdb's listed CDR3 is given. The rearrangement joins TRBV29-1 to TRBJ2-1; the D call in the table, TRBD2, was not verified against the DNA. From its first to its last residue, the CDR3 has 13 amino acids. CDR1 and CDR2 (germline): SQVTM, ANQGSEA. The CDR3 sequence is CSVEYLAYDELFL.

This clonotype was counted ten times or more. The chain uses TRBV20-1 and TRBJ2-3, with 12 bases aligning to TRBD2. There are 16 residues in the CDR3. V was pared by 0 bases and J by 3 bases, with 4 bases of the junction left unmatched. Germline V CDR1 and CDR2: DFQATT, SNEGSKA (reference sequence). CDR3 nucleotide sequence: TGCAGTGCTAGAGAGCTAGCGGGAGGGGAAACAGATACGCAGTATTTT. Amino acid sequence: CSARELAGGETDTQYF.

In its sample, this clonotype ranks as medium-sized. This chain connects TRBV14 to TRBJ1-4, with TRBD1 as a possible D gene (5 bases). Germline CDR1 is SGHDN and CDR2 is FVKESK. CDR3 length equals 14 residues. With 4 bases removed from V and 10 bases from J, the gap between germline ends came to 16 bases. The CDR3 coding sequence is TGTGCCAGCAGCCCCTCCTTTTCAGGGAGAAAACTGTTTTTT. This sequence encodes CASSPSFSGRKLFF.

This clonotype has a count of ten or more. This chain uses TRBV20-1 with TRBJ2-1; TRBD2 matches 13 bases. Trimming took 6 bases from V and 5 from J; bases not matched to a gene: 4. The CDR3 covers 14 residues. Germline V CDR1 and CDR2: DFQATT, SNEGSKA (reference sequence). CDR3 loop: CSASTSGRNNEQFF. DNA for the CDR3: TGCAGTGCATCGACTAGCGGGAGGAACAATGAGCAGTTCTTC.

On this clonotype itself: A much larger clone lies one base from this, so it may be a read error. This chain uses TRBV10-1 with TRBJ2-3; 14 nucleotides match TRBD2. This CDR3 is 15 amino acids long. Germline CDR1 reads WNHNN; CDR2 reads SYGVQD (reference sequence). Trimming removed 8 bases from V and 3 bases from J; junction bases left unmatched: 4. The CDR3, as DNA: TGCGCCAGCGGTGGGACTAGCGGGAGAACAGATACGCAGTATTTT. Translated, it gives CASGGTSGRTDTQYF.

V is TRBV19 and J is TRBJ1-2; D not certain. This CDR3 is built from 15 residues. V was clipped by 6 bases and J by 4 bases, with 18 bases between them. Germline V gene sequence: CDR1 LNHDA, CDR2 SQIVND (reference sequence). The CDR3 protein is CASRPREGRTYGYTF. DNA of the CDR3: TGTGCCAGTAGGCCCCGAGAGGGCCGGACCTATGGCTACACCTTC.

This clonotype has a handful of counts. This chain links TRBV24-1 with TRBJ2-1; maybe TRBD2 (6 bases). V was cut by 9 bases and J by 6 bases, with 8 bases left in between. In germline, CDR1 is KGHDR, CDR2 SFDVKD. This CDR3 contains 11 residues. The CDR3 sequence: CATGRGNEQFF. The CDR3 DNA is TGTGCCACCGGGCGGGGCAATGAGCAGTTCTTC.

V is TRBV20-1 and J is TRBJ1-2; D remains unclear. V shed 3 bases and J shed 8 bases, with 10 bases lying between them. In germline, CDR1 is DFQATT, CDR2 SNEGSKA (reference sequence). The CDR3 consists of 11 residues. CDR3 protein: CSARFSLGYTF. The CDR3 DNA follows: TGCAGTGCTAGGTTCTCGTTAGGCTACACCTTC.

As regards this clonotype: As the CDR3 is not closed by the conserved phenylalanine or tryptophan, this likely results from a read error. The DNA is omitted, as the CDR3 cannot be located on it reliably, and the CDR3 follows TCRdb's listing. The rearrangement uses TRBV20-1 and TRBJ2-5; TRBD1, the table's D call, lacks a check against the DNA. The CDR3 length equals 16 residues, ends included. Germline assignment: CDR1 DFQATT and CDR2 SNEGSKA (reference sequence). The CDR3 spells CSARVLGDHYGYTFGS.

The chain links TRBV20-1 to TRBJ2-7; TRBD2 aligns across 7 bases. This CDR3 has 14 residues. The V gene's germline CDR1 is DFQATT and CDR2 SNEGSKA (reference sequence). V lost 3 bases, J lost 2 bases, and 7 bases stayed unmatched. This CDR3 is CSASTAGITYEQYF. DNA of the CDR3: TGCAGTGCTAGTACAGCGGGAATTACCTACGAGCAGTACTTC.

This clonotype has more than one count but fewer than ten. This CDR3 is CSVGDRNYGYTF. CDR3 nucleotide sequence: TGCAGCGTTGGGGACAGAAACTATGGCTACACCTTC. This rearrangement joins TRBV29-1 to TRBJ1-2; 7 nucleotides agree with TRBD1. The CDR3 is 12 residues long. After removal of 4 bases from V and 2 bases from J, the junction contained 1 base not matched to a gene. CDR1 SQVTM and CDR2 ANQGSEA come from the germline V gene.

The V call is TRBV29-1, the J call TRBJ2-1, with TRBD2 matching over 10 bases. The CDR3 consists of 14 residues. Trimming cost V 6 bases and J 7 bases; bases outside gene matches: 9. Germline lookup yields CDR1 SQVTM and CDR2 ANQGSEA. The CDR3 DNA sequence: TGCAGCGTCAGCGGGAGGGGGGGAGGGAATGAGCAGTTCTTC. Protein: CSVSGRGGGNEQFF.

The genes are TRBV4-1 and TRBJ2-7; TRBD2 matches 12 bases. CDR1 and CDR2 (germline): MGHRA, YSYEKL. V dropped 1 base and J dropped 4; count of bases not matched to a gene: 2. This CDR3 is 15 amino acids long. The CDR3 DNA reads as TGCGCCAGCAGCCAAGCGACTAGCGGGAGTTACGAGCAGTACTTC. Translation gives CASSQATSGSYEQYF.

Relative to its sample, this clonotype is large. CDR3 in amino acids: CATSRQEDEQYF. The DNA of the CDR3 is TGTGCCACCAGCAGACAGGAGGACGAGCAGTACTTC. The chain employs TRBV15 and TRBJ2-7; a weak D match, TRBD2 (5 bases). CDR1 is LNHNV and CDR2 is YYDKDF in the germline V gene (reference sequence). V was pared by 2 bases and J by 5 bases, with 7 bases between. The CDR3 spans 12 residues.

The chain carries TRBV20-1 and TRBJ2-5; TRBD1 is a possible D gene (6 bases). The CDR3 has 13 amino acids. V was trimmed by 5 bases and J by 1 base, leaving 11 bases between them. CDR1 is DFQATT, CDR2 SNEGSKA, per germline (reference sequence). The CDR3 loop reads CSAGTGTQETQYF. CDR3 coding DNA: TGCAGTGCTGGAACAGGGACCCAAGAGACCCAGTACTTC.

About this clonotype itself: The junction and the germline gene differ at one end; a read error may be behind it. V and J are TRBV7-2 and TRBJ2-5; the D gene is possibly TRBD1 (6 bases). Per the germline V gene, CDR1 is SGHTA and CDR2 is FQGNSA. This CDR3 comprises 14 residues. The CDR3 reads CASKDSLTQETPYF. In nucleotides, the CDR3 is TGTGCCAGCAAGGACAGCCTCACCCAGGAGACCCCGTACTTC. The full variable domain, with the rest looked up from reference TRBV7-2 and TRBJ2-5, is GAGVSQSPSNKVTEKGKDVELRCDPISGHTALYWYRQSLGQGLEFLIYFQGNSAPDKSGLPSDRFSAERTGGSVSTLTIQRTQQEDSAVYLCASKDSLTQETPYFGPGTRLLVL.

By share of the sample, this clonotype is medium-sized (0.01 to 0.1%). The V and J genes are TRBV20-1 and TRBJ2-1, with TRBD2 identical over 13 bases. Trimming removed 4 bases from V and 6 bases from J; junction bases left unmatched: 12. Germline V gene data show CDR1 as DFQATT and CDR2 as SNEGSKA (reference sequence). CDR3 length: 17 residues. DNA of the CDR3: TGCAGTGCTATCCCCCTGACTAGCGGGGGGAAAGGCAATGAGCAGTTCTTC. It yields the protein CSAIPLTSGGKGNEQFF.

On this clonotype itself: Since a much larger clone is just one base distant, this may be a read error. The genes are TRBV24-1 and TRBJ1-5; a weak D match, TRBD1 (5 bases). The V gene's germline CDR1 is KGHDR and CDR2 SFDVKD. The CDR3 is made up of 16 amino acids. CDR3 residues: CATGESQGVSNQPQHF. CDR3 bases: TGTGCCACCGGTGAGTCTCAGGGAGTCAGCAATCAGCCCCAGCATTTT.